This TCR beta chain is drawn from a study of cytomegalovirus exposure and HLA in healthy donors. It was with 60 Vbeta and 13 Jbeta primers that the PCR ran. The method was immunoSEQ multiplex PCR; TCRdb's version includes in-frame clones alone and lacks a portion of them. This table has roughly 110,000 clones, around 71% appearing once. V lost 1 base and J lost 4; bases outside the gene matches: 7. Germline V CDR1 and CDR2: MGHRA, YSYEKL. This CDR3 has 15 amino acids. This clone was counted once. The chain links TRBV4-1 to TRBJ2-7; 7 bases map to TRBD1. The receptor's source is a boy between 10 and 17 years old in good health and CMV-seronegative. Source material: PBMCs. CDR3 protein: CASSQGQGNSYEQYF. CDR3 coding DNA: TGCGCCAGCAGCCAAGGACAGGGTAATTCGTACGAGCAGTACTTC.